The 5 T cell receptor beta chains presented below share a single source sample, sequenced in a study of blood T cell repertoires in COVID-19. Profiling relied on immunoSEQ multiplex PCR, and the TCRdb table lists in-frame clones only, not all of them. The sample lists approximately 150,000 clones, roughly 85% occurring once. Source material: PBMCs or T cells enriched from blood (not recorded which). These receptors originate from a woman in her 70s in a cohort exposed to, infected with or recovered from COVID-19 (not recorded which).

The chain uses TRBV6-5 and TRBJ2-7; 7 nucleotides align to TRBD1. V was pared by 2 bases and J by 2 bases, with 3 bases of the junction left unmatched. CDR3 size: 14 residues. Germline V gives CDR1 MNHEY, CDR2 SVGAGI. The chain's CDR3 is CASSYDDRAYEQYF. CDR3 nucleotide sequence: TGTGCCAGCAGTTACGATGACAGGGCCTACGAGCAGTACTTC.

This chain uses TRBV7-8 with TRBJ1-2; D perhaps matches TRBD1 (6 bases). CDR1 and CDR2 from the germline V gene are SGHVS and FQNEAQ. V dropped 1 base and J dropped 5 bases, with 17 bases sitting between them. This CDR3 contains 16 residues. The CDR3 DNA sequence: TGTGCCAGCAGCTTAGAAGGTGTGGGGGCGAGATATGGCTACACCTTC. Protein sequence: CASSLEGVGARYGYTF.

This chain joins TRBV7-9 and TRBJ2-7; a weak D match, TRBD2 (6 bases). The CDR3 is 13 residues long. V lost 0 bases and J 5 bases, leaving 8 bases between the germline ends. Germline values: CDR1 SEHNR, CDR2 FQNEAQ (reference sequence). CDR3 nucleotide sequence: TGTGCCAGCAGCTTAGCGACTAGTAACGAGCAGTACTTC. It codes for CASSLATSNEQYF. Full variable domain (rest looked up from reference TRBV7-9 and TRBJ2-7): DTGVSQNPRHKITKRGQNVTFRCDPISEHNRLYWYRQTLGQGPEFLTYFQNEAQLEKSRLLSDRFSAERPKGSFSTLEIQRTEQGDSAMYLCASSLATSNEQYFGPGTRLTVT.

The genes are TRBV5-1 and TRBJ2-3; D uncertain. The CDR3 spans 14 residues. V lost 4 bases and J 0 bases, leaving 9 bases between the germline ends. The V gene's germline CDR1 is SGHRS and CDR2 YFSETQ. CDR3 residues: CASSPESSTDTQYF. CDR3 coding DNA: TGCGCCAGCAGCCCAGAAAGTAGCACAGATACGCAGTATTTT. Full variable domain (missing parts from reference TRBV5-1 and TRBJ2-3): KAGVTQTPRYLIKTRGQQVTLSCSPISGHRSVSWYQQTPGQGLQFLFEYFSETQRNKGNFPGRFSGRQFSNSRSEMNVSTLELGDSALYLCASSPESSTDTQYFGPGTRLTVL.

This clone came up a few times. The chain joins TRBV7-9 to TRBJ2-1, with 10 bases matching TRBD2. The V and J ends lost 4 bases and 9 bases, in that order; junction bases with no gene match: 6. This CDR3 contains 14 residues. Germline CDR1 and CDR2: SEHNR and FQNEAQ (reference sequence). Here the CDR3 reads CASSYLTSGSEQFF. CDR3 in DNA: TGTGCCAGCAGCTACCTGACTAGCGGGTCTGAGCAGTTCTTC.